A single sample gave rise to the 32 T cell receptor beta chains below, sequenced in a study of blood T cell repertoires in COVID-19. TCRdb's table, derived via immunoSEQ multiplex PCR, lists solely in-frame clones and lacks some. The table lists around 250,000 clones, 80% to 90% of them singletons. The sequencing input was peripheral blood. These receptor sequences come from a woman aged 70-85 years with COVID-19, enrolled during active disease.

This sequence joins TRBV19 and TRBJ2-7, with D maybe TRBD2 (6 bases). V lost 7 bases, J lost 2 bases, and 9 bases lay in between. The CDR3 extends over 12 amino acids. Germline V gene lookup returns CDR1 LNHDA and CDR2 SQIVND (reference sequence). CDR3 nucleotide sequence: TGTGCCAGTACGGGGGATACCTACGAGCAGTACTTC. Protein sequence: CASTGDTYEQYF.

V and J are TRBV7-2 and TRBJ2-3; 8 bases map to TRBD2. CDR3 length: 14 residues. Trimming at V came to 4 bases and at J to 2 bases, leaving 2 bases not matched to a gene. Germline loops: CDR1 SGHTA, CDR2 FQGNSA. The CDR3 sequence: CASSSTSATDTQYF. CDR3 DNA sequence: TGTGCCAGCAGCTCGACTAGCGCCACAGATACGCAGTATTTT. The entire variable domain, with the rest obtained from reference TRBV7-2 and TRBJ2-3, is as follows: GAGVSQSPSNKVTEKGKDVELRCDPISGHTALYWYRQSLGQGLEFLIYFQGNSAPDKSGLPSDRFSAERTGGSVSTLTIQRTQQEDSAVYLCASSSTSATDTQYFGPGTRLTVL.

The chain employs TRBV4-1 and TRBJ2-7; TRBD1 is a possible D gene (5 bases). CDR1 MGHRA and CDR2 YSYEKL come from the germline V gene. V lost 0 bases and J lost 2, with 14 bases in between. The CDR3 totals 16 residues. The CDR3 DNA follows: TGCGCCAGCAGCCAAGAACAGGCTAGTGGGACCTACGAGCAGTACTTC. Its protein product is CASSQEQASGTYEQYF.

The table lists this clone with a count of one. The CDR3 is CASSLVALATNEKLFF. Here the CDR3 DNA reads TGTGCCAGCAGTTTAGTGGCCCTAGCAACTAATGAAAAACTGTTTTTT. The J gene is TRBJ1-4, the V gene TRBV28; the D is unclear. Germline V gene data show CDR1 as MDHEN and CDR2 as SYDVKM. V lost 2 bases and J lost 0, with 10 bases in between. The CDR3 length is 16 residues.

This clone appeared once. CDR3 amino acids: CASSPSGVGANVLTF. As DNA, the CDR3 is TGTGCCAGTAGCCCCTCAGGGGTCGGGGCCAACGTCCTGACTTTC. The chain couples TRBV19 to TRBJ2-6, with D possibly TRBD1 on 6 matching bases. Germline CDR1 is LNHDA and CDR2 is SQIVND (reference sequence). V gave up 6 bases and J gave up 4 bases, with 13 bases separating them. CDR3 length equals 15 residues.

This clone was seen a handful of times. The gene calls are TRBV28 and TRBJ1-2; D not resolved. The germline CDR1 and CDR2 sequences are MDHEN and SYDVKM. Trimming stripped 2 bases from V and 7 bases from J, with 8 bases between. The length of the CDR3 is 12 residues. Here the CDR3 reads CASSLPAGGYTF. DNA of the CDR3: TGTGCCAGCAGTTTACCTGCCGGTGGCTACACCTTC.

The chain has TRBV28 and TRBJ1-1; 7 bases fit TRBD1. The CDR3 consists of 13 residues. V was clipped by 3 bases and J by 8 bases; unmatched bases: 6. The germline V gene encodes CDR1 MDHEN and CDR2 SYDVKM. The CDR3 loop is CASSFGGQLEAFF. CDR3 DNA sequence: TGTGCCAGCAGTTTCGGGGGACAGTTAGAAGCTTTCTTT.

This clone was picked up one time. The gene calls are TRBV10-3 and TRBJ2-2, with TRBD2 matching 8 bases. Per the germline V gene, CDR1 is ENHRY and CDR2 is SYGVKD. The J segment lost 1 base and the V segment lost 10 bases, leaving 8 bases of the junction unmatched. This CDR3 is 15 amino acids long. CDR3 amino acids: CATTPGGGNTGELFF. CDR3 sequence (DNA): TGTGCCACCACGCCCGGGGGGGGGAACACCGGGGAGCTGTTTTTT.

The J gene is TRBJ2-3, the V gene TRBV30, with 10 bases that match TRBD2. CDR3 length: 16 amino acids. Germline V gene data show CDR1 as GTSNPN and CDR2 as SVGIG (reference sequence). Unmatched junction bases numbered 8, after V lost 3 bases and J lost 2 bases. The CDR3: CAWSPILAGTTDTQYF. Here the CDR3 DNA reads TGTGCCTGGAGCCCAATACTAGCGGGGACCACAGATACGCAGTATTTT.

V usage is TRBV5-1 and J usage is TRBJ2-7; 12 positions agree with TRBD2. Germline loops: CDR1 SGHRS, CDR2 YFSETQ. There are 14 residues in the CDR3. V gave up 0 bases and J gave up 6 bases; unmatched junction bases: 1. CDR3 loop: CASSLGLAGVEQYF. The CDR3 nucleotides read TGCGCCAGCAGCTTGGGACTAGCGGGAGTCGAGCAGTACTTC.

The chain joins TRBV7-8 to TRBJ2-1, with 9 bases lining up with TRBD2. Germline values: CDR1 SGHVS, CDR2 FQNEAQ. The ends lost 0 bases at V and 15 bases at J; junction bases unmatched: 15. The CDR3 contains 16 residues. DNA of the CDR3: TGTGCCAGCAGCTTAGCGTCCCAAGCGGGAGGTAGCCGGGGGTTCTTC. Encoded protein: CASSLASQAGGSRGFF.

The chain joins TRBV6-5 to TRBJ2-1; the D gene is possibly TRBD2 (5 bases). The CDR3 sequence is 15 residues long. The ends were cut back, 0 bases at V and 0 bases at J, with 6 bases in the middle. CDR1 is MNHEY and CDR2 is SVGAGI in the germline V gene. CDR3 sequence (DNA): TGTGCCAGCAGTTACTCGGGAGTCTCCTACAATGAGCAGTTCTTC. This codes for CASSYSGVSYNEQFF.

The chain uses TRBV7-3 and TRBJ2-7; TRBD2 matches 11 bases. In germline, CDR1 is SGHTA, CDR2 FQGTGA. With V trimmed by 5 bases and J by 12 bases, 9 bases remained unmatched. CDR3 size: 13 residues. The CDR3: CASSPVAGGPSYF. The CDR3, as DNA: TGTGCCAGCAGCCCGGTAGCGGGAGGGCCTTCGTACTTC.

The DNA for the CDR3 is TGCAGCGGCCTCAGGGGAGCGACAGATACGCAGTATTTT. Residues: CSGLRGATDTQYF. This chain uses TRBV29-1 with TRBJ2-3; TRBD1 is a possible D gene (6 bases). This CDR3 spans 13 amino acids. V lost 7 bases and J 3 bases, leaving 14 bases between the germline ends. The V gene's germline CDR1 is SQVTM and CDR2 ANQGSEA.

The chain carries TRBV6-6 and TRBJ1-4; no firm D call. The V end was cut by 2 bases, the J end by 8 bases, with 12 bases between. CDR1 is MNHNY, CDR2 SVGAGI, per germline (reference sequence). CDR3 length: 14 residues. The CDR3: CASSYGRLGEKLFF. CDR3 in DNA: TGTGCCAGCAGTTACGGCAGGCTCGGCGAAAAACTGTTTTTT.

CDR3 DNA: TGTGCCAGCAGTTACTCGACAGGCCCGACTGAAAAACTGTTTTTT. Translation: CASSYSTGPTEKLFF. The V gene is TRBV6-5, the J gene TRBJ1-4, with D perhaps matching TRBD1 (6 bases). CDR3 length equals 15 residues. Germline CDR1 MNHEY, CDR2 SVGAGI. The V end was cut by 0 bases, the J end by 7 bases, with 12 bases between.

This clone was recorded once. The chain employs TRBV7-9 and TRBJ1-1; maybe TRBD1 (6 bases). Germline CDR1 reads SEHNR; CDR2 reads FQNEAQ (reference sequence). The CDR3 has 15 amino acids. The V gene lost 5 bases and the J gene lost 3 bases, with 16 bases spanning the gap. CDR3 DNA sequence: TGTGCCAGCAGCCCCCTCCTCGACAGGCACACTGAAGCTTTCTTT. Translating gives CASSPLLDRHTEAFF.

The V gene is TRBV11-2, the J gene TRBJ2-5, with no clear D. The germline V gene has CDR1 SGHAT and CDR2 FQNNGV. Trimming stripped 5 bases from V and 4 bases from J, with 14 bases between. CDR3 length: 14 residues. The CDR3 spells CASSPRVGIETQYF. CDR3 DNA sequence: TGTGCCAGCAGCCCCCGGGTCGGAATAGAGACCCAGTACTTC.

This clone was seen only once. V usage is TRBV9 and J usage is TRBJ1-2; 10 nucleotides agree with TRBD1. This CDR3 has 17 residues. V was pared by 2 bases and J by 8 bases, with 15 bases of the junction left unmatched. CDR1 and CDR2 (germline): SGDLS, YYNGEE. DNA of the CDR3: TGTGCCAGCAGCGTGGATTTGACAGGGGGCTTACTGGGAGGCTACACCTTC. This sequence encodes CASSVDLTGGLLGGYTF. The full variable domain, its missing parts supplied by reference TRBV9 and TRBJ1-2, is DSGVTQTPKHLITATGQRVTLRCSPRSGDLSVYWYQQSLDQGLQFLIQYYNGEERAKGNILERFSAQQFPDLHSELNLSSLELGDSALYFCASSVDLTGGLLGGYTFGSGTRLTVV.

The rearrangement joins TRBV3-1 (or the pseudogene TRBV3-2) to TRBJ1-2; no clear D gene. V was clipped by 0 bases and J by 3 bases, with 8 bases between them. This CDR3 region has 14 residues. Germline V CDR1 and CDR2: LGHDT, YNNKEL (reference sequence). The DNA of the CDR3 is TGTGCCAGCAGCCAAGAAGGAGTTGACTATGGCTACACCTTC. As protein: CASSQEGVDYGYTF.

This sequence joins TRBV27 and TRBJ2-1, with TRBD2 matching over 7 bases. Trimming removed 0 bases from V and 6 bases from J; junction bases left unmatched: 8. The germline gives CDR1 MNHEY, CDR2 SMNVEV (reference sequence). This CDR3 comprises 16 residues. The CDR3 DNA is TGTGCCAGCAGTTTATCGGGGACGGGACTACCCAATGAGCAGTTCTTC. Translation gives CASSLSGTGLPNEQFF.

This clone was detected once. The rearrangement uses TRBV5-1 and TRBJ1-1, with D perhaps TRBD1 (5 bases). CDR1 is SGHRS and CDR2 is YFSETQ in the germline V gene. The CDR3 covers 16 residues. V lost 1 base and J lost 0, with 13 bases in between. This CDR3 is CASSLTGMIMNTEAFF. In DNA form, the CDR3 reads TGCGCCAGCAGCTTGACAGGTATGATAATGAACACTGAAGCTTTCTTT.

This clone was observed a few times. The CDR3 here is CASSRQYSNQPQHF. The CDR3, as DNA: TGTGCCAGTAGTAGACAGTATAGCAATCAGCCCCAGCATTTT. The chain combines TRBV19 with TRBJ1-5, with D possibly TRBD1 on 5 matching bases. The CDR3 covers 14 residues. The V end was cut by 4 bases, the J end by 0 bases, with 7 bases between. Germline-derived CDR1 and CDR2 are LNHDA and SQIVND (reference sequence).

This chain joins TRBV5-6 and TRBJ1-1, with a possible D match to TRBD1 (6 bases). The CDR3 runs to 13 residues. Germline assignment: CDR1 SGHDT and CDR2 YYEEEE. The V gene lost 3 bases and the J gene lost 2 bases, with 8 bases spanning the gap. The CDR3 spells CASSSQGNTEAFF. The CDR3 nucleotides are TGTGCCAGCAGCTCACAGGGTAACACTGAAGCTTTCTTT.

V is TRBV2 and J is TRBJ2-3; 9 bases align to TRBD2. CDR1 is SNHLY and CDR2 is FYNNEI in the germline V gene. The CDR3 sequence is 12 residues long. The V and J ends lost 5 bases and 11 bases, in that order; junction bases with no gene match: 5. CDR3: CASSLAGERQYF. CDR3 bases: TGTGCCAGCAGTTTAGCGGGAGAAAGGCAGTATTTT.

This sequence joins TRBV19 and TRBJ2-1; 9 nucleotides agree with TRBD2. This CDR3 is 16 amino acids long. The V and J ends lost 4 bases and 7 bases, in that order; junction bases with no gene match: 11. Germline V lookup: CDR1 LNHDA, CDR2 SQIVND (reference sequence). The CDR3 DNA is TGTGCCAGTAGTAACCCCGTTGGACTAGCGTTAAATGAGCAGTTCTTC. Translated, it gives CASSNPVGLALNEQFF.

The genes are TRBV19 and TRBJ2-2; possibly TRBD2 for D (6 bases). Germline CDR1 is LNHDA and CDR2 is SQIVND (reference sequence). This CDR3 is built from 15 residues. V was trimmed by 3 bases and J by 1 base, leaving 9 bases between them. Here the CDR3 reads CASSMEGENTGELFF. CDR3 coding DNA: TGTGCCAGTAGTATGGAGGGAGAGAACACCGGGGAGCTGTTTTTT.

The chain joins TRBV20-1 to TRBJ2-3; tentative D call: TRBD1 (6 bases). Trimming pared 3 bases from V and 6 bases from J, leaving 7 bases between. This CDR3 is 11 amino acids long. Per the germline V gene, CDR1 is DFQATT and CDR2 is SNEGSKA (reference sequence). The CDR3 sequence is CSARTGDTQYF. CDR3 bases: TGCAGTGCTAGGACAGGTGATACGCAGTATTTT.

This rearrangement joins TRBV30 to TRBJ1-2; 12 bases agree with TRBD1. After removal of 3 bases from V and 8 bases from J, the junction contained 7 bases not matched to a gene. CDR3 length: 14 amino acids. Germline-derived CDR1 and CDR2 are GTSNPN and SVGIG (reference sequence). The CDR3 sequence: CAWSRDRGRFGYTF. The CDR3 nucleotides read TGTGCCTGGAGCAGGGACAGGGGGCGATTCGGCTACACCTTC.

This chain uses TRBV3-1 (or the pseudogene TRBV3-2) with TRBJ2-1; 9 bases fit TRBD1. The CDR3 covers 16 residues. V lost 4 bases, J lost 3 bases, and 7 bases stayed unmatched. Germline lookup yields CDR1 LGHDT and CDR2 YNNKEL (reference sequence). For the CDR3, the DNA is TGTGCCAGCAGCCGCAATCCGACAGGGGGCTACAATGAGCAGTTCTTC. This encodes CASSRNPTGGYNEQFF.

This clone was detected only a few times. The chain has TRBV12-3 or TRBV12-4 and TRBJ1-5; D remains ambiguous. Deletions cut 6 bases from V and 6 bases from J, with 12 bases between. This CDR3 is 13 amino acids long. Here the CDR3 reads CASSHGIVQPQHF. CDR3 in DNA: TGTGCCAGCAGCCACGGGATCGTTCAGCCCCAGCATTTT.

The V and J genes are TRBV4-1 and TRBJ1-4; TRBD1 agrees at 8 bases. Per the germline V gene, CDR1 is MGHRA and CDR2 is YSYEKL. Trimming at V came to 4 bases and at J to 7 bases, leaving 11 bases not matched to a gene. The CDR3 length is 16 residues. Here the CDR3 reads CASSLSVMGTGEKLFF. CDR3 DNA: TGCGCCAGCAGCCTATCGGTTATGGGGACAGGTGAAAAACTGTTTTTT.